This TCR beta chain derives from a study of OX40 agonist ivuxolimab in advanced cancers. Study results and caveats: Relatively little clonal expansion, among the lowest observed, appeared in partial responders at 0.1-3.0 mg/kg. CD8+ T cells averaged more expanded clones than CD4+.

The repertoire was sequenced with immunoSEQ multiplex PCR; TCRdb's copy has only in-frame clones and lacks some. The sample lists 90,000 to 120,000 clones, around nine tenths occurring once. This clone appeared once. The antigen remains unidentified. The length of the CDR3 is 14 residues. The germline gives CDR1 SQVTM, CDR2 ANQGSEA. V shed 4 bases and J shed 1 base, with 13 bases lying between them. This chain connects TRBV29-1 to TRBJ2-5, with D perhaps matching TRBD1 or TRBD2 (6 bases each). The source was CD4+ or CD8+ T cells sorted from blood, collected in a trial of the OX40 agonist ivuxolimab. The origin of this receptor is an adult with an advanced solid tumor such as melanoma, head and neck, liver or kidney cancer. The CDR3 is CSVGSRGRQETQYF. In DNA form, the CDR3 reads TGCAGCGTTGGTTCACGGGGGCGCCAAGAGACCCAGTACTTC.